These 13 T cell receptor beta chains came from one sample sequenced in a study of cytomegalovirus exposure and HLA in healthy donors (dated by TCRdb to the late 2010s). Library preparation employed the immunoSEQ multiplex PCR assay. The multiplex PCR relied on a mix of 60 forward primers for TCR Vbeta segments and 13 reverse primers for TCR Jbeta segments. TCRdb took this table from immuneACCESS and kept in-frame rearrangements with V and J called. Such tables lack part of the clones; where checked against another copy, unresolved V genes explain under half of the gap, and the rest is unexplained. The sample data list around 120,000 clones, and around 81% of these were observed just once. The ten largest clones represent roughly 1.9% of the sample. The sample consisted of PBMCs. The source of these receptors is a woman aged 45-60 years in good health and CMV-seronegative.

The V gene is TRBV11-2, the J gene TRBJ1-1, with TRBD1 matching over 7 bases. The CDR3 consists of 14 residues. V dropped 3 bases and J dropped 7; count of bases not matched to a gene: 8. CDR1 is SGHAT and CDR2 is FQNNGV in the germline V gene. In nucleotides, the CDR3 is TGTGCCAGCAGCTTGGGGACAGAGGGGAGTGAAGCTTTCTTT. Translation gives CASSLGTEGSEAFF.

This chain joins TRBV6-5 and TRBJ2-7; TRBD1 matches 11 bases. The CDR3 totals 14 residues. Germline V lookup: CDR1 MNHEY, CDR2 SVGAGI. J was trimmed by 4 bases and V by 5 bases; bases with no gene match: 4. CDR3 loop: CASSRGTGGYEQYV. The CDR3, as DNA: TGTGCCAGCAGTCGCGGGACAGGGGGTTACGAGCAGTACGTC.

The rearrangement joins TRBV14 to TRBJ1-1; 9 bases align to TRBD1. This CDR3 has 22 residues. V was clipped by 3 bases and J by 1 base; unmatched bases: 24. Germline CDR1 and CDR2: SGHDN and FVKESK. CDR3 nucleotide sequence: TGTGCCAGCAGCCACGACGCGGGACAGGGAATACCTTTCGGTTACTGGAACACTGAAGCTTTCTTT. Amino acids: CASSHDAGQGIPFGYWNTEAFF.

V is TRBV4-1 and J is TRBJ1-4; no definite D call. Germline values: CDR1 MGHRA, CDR2 YSYEKL. V was trimmed by 5 bases and J by 14 bases, leaving 15 bases between them. CDR3 length: 12 amino acids. The CDR3 here is CASSETRGGLFF. CDR3 nucleotides: TGCGCCAGCAGCGAGACGAGAGGAGGGCTGTTTTTT.

The chain has TRBV7-3 and TRBJ2-2, with unresolved D. V was clipped by 4 bases and J by 3 bases, with 6 bases between them. The CDR3 is 13 amino acids. Germline V gives CDR1 SGHTA, CDR2 FQGTGA. The CDR3 DNA follows: TGTGCCAGCAGCTCACAGTACACCGGGGAGCTGTTTTTT. This gives the protein CASSSQYTGELFF. Variable domain in full (rest from reference TRBV7-3 and TRBJ2-2): GAGVSQTPSNKVTEKGKYVELRCDPISGHTALYWYRQSLGQGPEFLIYFQGTGAADDSGLPNDRFFAVRPEGSVSTLKIQRTERGDSAVYLCASSSQYTGELFFGEGSRLTVL.

V and J are TRBV11-3 and TRBJ1-1, with D unclear. The CDR3 is 17 residues long. CDR1 and CDR2 from the germline V gene are SGHNT and YENEEA. Trimming stripped 0 bases from V and 0 bases from J, with 14 bases between. This chain's CDR3 is CASSLDLQLGLNTEAFF. CDR3 DNA sequence: TGTGCCAGCAGCTTAGATCTACAGCTTGGGCTGAACACTGAAGCTTTCTTT.

The V gene is TRBV5-6, the J gene TRBJ1-4; 7 bases line up with TRBD1. CDR1 SGHDT and CDR2 YYEEEE come from the germline V gene. Losses at the gene ends were 1 base for V and 7 bases for J; bases not matched to a gene: 10. The CDR3 spans 16 residues. CDR3 bases: TGTGCCAGCAGCTTGAGGGGGCAGGGCTTTCTTGAAAAACTGTTTTTT. Amino acid sequence: CASSLRGQGFLEKLFF.

The V and J genes are TRBV19 and TRBJ1-2, with 7 bases identical to TRBD1. Trimming removed 3 bases from V and 4 bases from J; junction bases left unmatched: 5. CDR3 size: 14 residues. Per germline, CDR1 LNHDA and CDR2 SQIVND (reference sequence). CDR3 in DNA: TGTGCCAGTAGTATTGACAGGGAATTCTATGGCTACACCTTC. This gives the protein CASSIDREFYGYTF.

The chain combines TRBV15 with TRBJ2-7; D remains ambiguous. The CDR3 contains 12 residues. The ends were cut back, 1 base at V and 7 bases at J, with 8 bases in the middle. Germline CDR1 is LNHNV and CDR2 is YYDKDF (reference sequence). The DNA for the CDR3 is TGTGCCACCAGCAGAGGGACGCGGGAGCAGTACGTC. It codes for CATSRGTREQYV.

The table lists this clone with a few counts. V and J are TRBV28 and TRBJ1-5; 10 nucleotides line up with TRBD1. V gave up 5 bases and J gave up 6 bases; unmatched junction bases: 13. Germline assignment: CDR1 MDHEN and CDR2 SYDVKM. The CDR3 has 17 residues. The CDR3 loop is CASSLHIGTGVGQPQHF. In nucleotides, the CDR3 is TGTGCCAGCAGTCTACACATCGGGACAGGGGTTGGTCAGCCCCAGCATTTT.

The CDR3 nucleotides are TGTGCCAGCAGTTTAAGGACAGGGGCCTTGGAAAGAGCTTTCTTT. Translated: CASSLRTGALERAFF. The chain is built from TRBV28 and TRBJ1-1; TRBD1 matches at 9 bases. This CDR3 region has 15 residues. Germline values: CDR1 MDHEN, CDR2 SYDVKM. The V and J ends lost 2 bases and 10 bases, in that order; junction bases with no gene match: 11.

V usage is TRBV11-3 and J usage is TRBJ1-1; possibly TRBD1 for D (6 bases). Germline V CDR1 and CDR2: SGHNT, YENEEA. The CDR3 runs to 13 residues. Trimming removed 2 bases from V and 9 bases from J, with 13 bases in between. CDR3 amino acids: CASSLMGARQAFF. In nucleotides, the CDR3 is TGTGCCAGCAGCTTAATGGGGGCGCGTCAAGCTTTCTTT.

J is TRBJ2-7 and V is TRBV7-8, with 10 nucleotides matching TRBD1. Germline CDR1 is SGHVS and CDR2 is FQNEAQ. There are 15 residues in the CDR3. V lost 3 bases to trimming and J lost 2 bases; unmatched junction nucleotides: 4. DNA for the CDR3: TGTGCCAGCAGCTTCGACAGGGGGCTAACCTACGAGCAGTACGTC. Translation gives CASSFDRGLTYEQYV.